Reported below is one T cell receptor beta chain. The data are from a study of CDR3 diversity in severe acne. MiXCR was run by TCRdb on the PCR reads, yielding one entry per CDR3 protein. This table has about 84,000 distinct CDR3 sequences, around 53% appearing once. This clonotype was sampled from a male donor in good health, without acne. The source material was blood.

In nucleotides, the CDR3 is TGCGCCAGCAGCGAGGGCGGGGGGAACAATGAGCAGTTCTTC. It is translated as CASSEGGGNNEQFF. The V and J genes are TRBV5-1 and TRBJ2-1; 8 bases match TRBD2. The V gene's germline CDR1 is SGHRS and CDR2 YFSETQ. The CDR3 totals 14 residues. J was trimmed by 5 bases and V by 4 bases; bases with no gene match: 5.